The present T cell receptor (beta chain) was sequenced within a study of blood T cell repertoires in COVID-19. Overall study context: Acute and convalescent COVID-19 specimens originated in the United States, Italy and Spain.

The protocol was immunoSEQ multiplex PCR, while the TCRdb copy is restricted to in-frame clones and leaves out a portion. The data contain almost 80,000 clones, 82% of them seen just once; the ten biggest clones take up 30% to 40%. This receptor was identified in a woman aged 70 to 79 with acute or convalescent COVID-19. Sequencing used peripheral blood.

As DNA, the CDR3 is TGTGCCAGCAGTCCGAGTATTGGACAGATCTATGGCTACACCTTC. Its translation is CASSPSIGQIYGYTF. The gene calls are TRBV6-5 and TRBJ1-2; D is possibly TRBD1 (6 bases). The germline V gene encodes CDR1 MNHEY and CDR2 SVGAGI. V was pared by 5 bases and J by 4 bases, with 17 bases between. The CDR3 runs to 15 residues.